This T cell receptor (beta chain) was sequenced during a study of blood T cell repertoires in COVID-19. Study at large: Samples taken during acute and convalescent COVID-19 were collected in the United States, Italy and Spain. In each case, the material was cDNA or gDNA derived from T cells, B-cell-depleted T cells, or PBMCs.

This CDR3 is built from 12 residues. Germline trimming cut 9 bases from V and 7 bases from J; bases unmatched to any gene: 7. Germline lookup yields CDR1 LNHNV and CDR2 YYDKDF (reference sequence). In the authors' methods: The assay estimated nucleated cells by amplifying reference gene primers. Sequenced by immunoSEQ multiplex PCR; TCRdb stores in-frame clones only, minus some. V and J calls and clone size are given by that table; D and trimming were obtained from the DNA. The table lists tens of thousands of clones, 60% to 85% of them singletons. The sequencing sample was made of peripheral blood. The chain combines TRBV15 with TRBJ1-2, with 8 bases that match TRBD1. This receptor was obtained from a man in his sixties or seventies with active or convalescent COVID-19. This CDR3 reads CATASRGPGYTF. Written as DNA, the CDR3 is TGTGCCACTGCTTCCAGGGGGCCTGGCTACACCTTC.